Each of the 21 T cell receptor beta chains below was sequenced from the same sample in a study of T cells after yellow fever vaccination. TCRdb passed the 5' RACE reads through MiXCR, listing each CDR3 protein once. The sample carries some 150,000 distinct CDR3 sequences, around 8.5% recorded once. The sequences come from CD8+ T cells sorted from PBMCs, collected 45 days after the yellow fever booster vaccination. Receptor source: a man younger than 30 who received the YFV17D yellow fever vaccine.

This clonotype has a handful of counts. The chain has TRBV19 and TRBJ2-3, with D perhaps TRBD1 (6 bases). From germline, CDR1 is LNHDA and CDR2 SQIVND (reference sequence). The CDR3 sequence is 13 residues long. Trimming pared 3 bases from V and 6 bases from J, leaving 10 bases between. The CDR3 nucleotides are TGTGCCAGTAGTATGGGGGCTGAGGATACGCAGTATTTT. This sequence encodes CASSMGAEDTQYF.

This clonotype was detected a few times. The chain carries TRBV5-6 and TRBJ1-1; 9 bases map to TRBD1. Germline V lookup: CDR1 SGHDT, CDR2 YYEEEE. Trimming at V came to 4 bases and at J to 3 bases, leaving 7 bases not matched to a gene. The CDR3 has 15 residues. The CDR3 DNA reads as TGTGCCAGCAGCGTGGGACAGGGAGCGGACACTGAAGCTTTCTTT. Its protein product is CASSVGQGADTEAFF.

This clonotype appeared many times. The rearrangement links TRBV18 to TRBJ1-2; 12 nucleotides align to TRBD1. The J segment lost 7 bases and the V segment lost 2 bases, leaving 2 bases of the junction unmatched. The CDR3 has 14 amino acids. CDR1 is KGHSH, CDR2 LQKENI, per germline. The CDR3, as DNA: TGTGCCAGCTCACCAGCGGGACAGGGGGCTGGCTACACCTTC. As protein: CASSPAGQGAGYTF.

This rearrangement joins TRBV7-9 to TRBJ2-3; TRBD1 agrees at 7 bases. The germline gives CDR1 SEHNR, CDR2 FQNEAQ (reference sequence). After removal of 5 bases from V and 2 bases from J, the junction contained 16 bases not matched to a gene. The CDR3 has 18 residues. The CDR3 loop reads CASSPDYRGEGNTDTQYF. The CDR3 DNA reads TGTGCCAGCAGCCCAGATTACAGGGGCGAGGGTAACACAGATACGCAGTATTTT.

This clonotype was counted between two and nine times. CDR3 residues: CASSVTLVSGGADTQYF. Written as DNA, the CDR3 is TGTGCCAGCAGTGTAACCCTTGTAAGCGGGGGGGCGGATACGCAGTATTTT. The genes are TRBV25-1 and TRBJ2-3; 10 bases match TRBD2. The CDR3 has 17 residues. V trimming: 4 bases; J trimming: 6 bases; junction bases outside the gene matches: 13. Germline V gene lookup returns CDR1 MGHDK and CDR2 SYGVNS.

The sample holds a few counts of this clonotype. The chain uses TRBV20-1 and TRBJ1-1, with TRBD1 matching over 7 bases. The CDR3 totals 15 residues. Germline V gene data show CDR1 as DFQATT and CDR2 as SNEGSKA (reference sequence). The V segment lost 6 bases and the J segment 1 base; nucleotides outside the gene matches: 11. The CDR3 DNA reads as TGCAGTGCCGAGGCGAGGGACAGCAAGAACACTGAAGCTTTCTTT. Translating it yields CSAEARDSKNTEAFF.

This clonotype turned up a few times. The rearrangement joins TRBV6-4 to TRBJ2-1, with D possibly matching TRBD2 (7 bases). Germline V gene lookup returns CDR1 MRHNA and CDR2 SNTAGT. Trimming shortened V by 4 bases and J by 7 bases, and 17 bases separated the two germline ends. The CDR3 extends over 15 amino acids. The CDR3 region has the DNA TGTGCCAGCAGTGCACCCGCGGGGGCGTGTAATGAGCAGTTCTTC. Amino acid sequence: CASSAPAGACNEQFF.

A few counts support this clonotype. The chain links TRBV7-9 to TRBJ1-1, with D possibly TRBD1 on 5 matching bases. With 4 bases removed from V and 0 bases from J, the gap between germline ends came to 18 bases. Germline loops: CDR1 SEHNR, CDR2 FQNEAQ (reference sequence). The CDR3 consists of 17 residues. CDR3 amino acids: CASSSLGMRGMNTEAFF. DNA for the CDR3: TGTGCCAGCAGCTCCTTGGGGATGAGGGGAATGAACACTGAAGCTTTCTTT.

This clonotype was detected a few times. The CDR3 loop is CASSPTQRTSNSPLHF. The CDR3 DNA reads as TGTGCCAGCAGCCCCACCCAACGGACTTCTAACTCACCCCTCCACTTT. This sequence joins TRBV4-2 and TRBJ1-6; no firm D call. CDR1 LGHNA and CDR2 YNFKEQ come from the germline V gene. The CDR3 consists of 16 residues. V gave up 4 bases and J gave up 10 bases, with 20 bases separating them.

This chain connects TRBV7-2 to TRBJ2-7, with TRBD2 matching 9 bases. Trimming took 5 bases from V and 2 from J; bases not matched to a gene: 7. The CDR3 sequence is 15 residues long. Germline-derived CDR1 and CDR2 are SGHTA and FQGNSA. This CDR3 reads CASSPSASGAYEQYF. The DNA for the CDR3 is TGTGCCAGCAGCCCAAGCGCTAGCGGGGCCTACGAGCAGTACTTC.

The rearrangement uses TRBV12-3 or TRBV12-4 and TRBJ2-3; D may match TRBD1 or TRBD2 (6 bases each). V lost 5 bases, J lost 0 bases, and 12 bases lay in between. This CDR3 comprises 15 residues. CDR3 DNA: TGTGCCAGCAGTAAGAGGGGGACTAGCACAGATACGCAGTATTTT. Encoded protein: CASSKRGTSTDTQYF.

V gene TRBV20-1 combines with J gene TRBJ2-5; 10 bases line up with TRBD2. Unmatched junction bases numbered 14, after V lost 6 bases and J lost 4 bases. Germline V gives CDR1 DFQATT, CDR2 SNEGSKA (reference sequence). The CDR3 sequence is 16 residues long. CDR3 bases: TGCAGTGCGGACAACTTAGCGGGGGGAATAGGAGAGACCCAGTACTTC. Amino acids: CSADNLAGGIGETQYF.

This clonotype was seen more than once but under ten times. The chain couples TRBV6-5 to TRBJ2-2; D may correspond to TRBD1 or TRBD2 (5 bases each). Germline V gives CDR1 MNHEY, CDR2 SVGAGI. Between the trimmed V and J ends, which lost 2 bases and 6 bases, there was a span of 10 bases. CDR3 length: 14 residues. CDR3 sequence: CASSYALGAGELFF. The CDR3 coding sequence is TGTGCCAGCAGTTACGCGCTGGGGGCCGGGGAGCTGTTTTTT.

The chain uses TRBV7-9 and TRBJ2-1; 9 bases map to TRBD1. Germline lookup yields CDR1 SEHNR and CDR2 FQNEAQ (reference sequence). Germline trimming cut 8 bases from V and 9 bases from J; bases unmatched to any gene: 8. The CDR3 covers 13 residues. CDR3 sequence reads: CASGQGSGVEQFF. The DNA for the CDR3 is TGTGCCAGCGGACAGGGGTCGGGGGTTGAGCAGTTCTTC.

CDR3: CASSLGIKGNQPQHF. The CDR3 DNA reads as TGTGCCAGCAGTTTAGGTATTAAGGGGAATCAGCCCCAGCATTTT. This chain joins TRBV12-3 or TRBV12-4 and TRBJ1-5; maybe TRBD1 (5 bases). V gave up 1 base and J gave up 4 bases, with 11 bases separating them. The CDR3 is 15 amino acids.

V and J are TRBV12-3 or TRBV12-4 and TRBJ2-7; 13 nucleotides agree with TRBD2. CDR3 length: 17 residues. V lost 3 bases and J lost 0; bases outside the gene matches: 5. The chain's CDR3 is CASSLTSGGLISYEQYF. DNA for the CDR3: TGTGCCAGCAGTTTGACTAGCGGGGGGCTCATCTCCTACGAGCAGTACTTC.

This clonotype came up a few times. The chain combines TRBV4-2 with TRBJ2-5, with 8 bases lining up with TRBD1. With 4 bases clipped from V and 7 bases from J, the junction kept 23 bases outside the gene matches. The CDR3 length is 19 residues. CDR1 is LGHNA and CDR2 is YNFKEQ in the germline V gene. The CDR3 region has the DNA TGTGCCAGCAGCCCAGGGGGCCTCGGTTTTCGCGGGGTACTTAGGACCCAGTACTTC. It is translated as CASSPGGLGFRGVLRTQYF.

The chain couples TRBV7-2 to TRBJ1-1, with unresolved D. The ends were cut back, 4 bases at V and 3 bases at J, with 9 bases in the middle. The CDR3 extends over 13 amino acids. Per germline, CDR1 SGHTA and CDR2 FQGNSA. The CDR3 region is CASSSPPDTEAFF. DNA for the CDR3: TGTGCCAGCAGCTCACCCCCGGACACTGAAGCTTTCTTT. The full variable domain, completed using reference TRBV7-2 and TRBJ1-1, is GAGVSQSPSNKVTEKGKDVELRCDPISGHTALYWYRQSLGQGLEFLIYFQGNSAPDKSGLPSDRFSAERTGGSVSTLTIQRTQQEDSAVYLCASSSPPDTEAFFGQGTRLTVV.

This clonotype has more than one count but fewer than ten. V usage is TRBV4-1 and J usage is TRBJ1-5; D not certain. Germline CDR1 and CDR2: MGHRA and YSYEKL. This CDR3 contains 15 residues. Deletions cut 2 bases from V and 4 bases from J, with 12 bases between. CDR3 in amino acids: CASSQRFEGNQPQHF. Here the CDR3 DNA reads TGCGCCAGCAGCCAAAGGTTTGAAGGGAATCAGCCCCAGCATTTT.

This clonotype was detected only a few times. V usage is TRBV6-5 and J usage is TRBJ2-1; TRBD2 might be the D (5 bases). This CDR3 comprises 14 residues. Trimming cost V 10 bases and J 2 bases, with 15 bases left between them. Germline CDR1 reads MNHEY; CDR2 reads SVGAGI. Here the CDR3 reads CATARGGPYNEQFF. The CDR3 DNA reads as TGTGCCACCGCGCGAGGAGGTCCCTACAATGAGCAGTTCTTC.

The chain uses TRBV29-1 and TRBJ1-1, with a weak D call TRBD1 (5 bases). In germline, CDR1 is SQVTM, CDR2 ANQGSEA. V lost 7 bases and J lost 0, with 15 bases in between. This CDR3 region has 14 residues. CDR3 loop: CSAYYLTVNTEAFF. The CDR3 nucleotides read TGCAGCGCCTACTACCTGACAGTGAACACTGAAGCTTTCTTT.